This T cell receptor (beta chain) is drawn from a study of shared clonotypes between healthy human individuals. At the level of the study: The plates for each donor numbered three CD4 naive, three CD4 memory, two CD8 naive and one CD8 memory.

The V end lost 3 bases, the J end lost 5 bases, and 6 bases lay between the germline ends. CDR1 and CDR2 (germline): WSHSY, SAAADI. The CDR3 length is 12 residues. Comments on this clone: Its antigen is as yet unknown.

Libraries were prepared by immunoSEQ multiplex PCR; TCRdb keeps only in-frame clonotypes and omits some of them. The table includes about 590,000 clones, about 95% detected once. Naive CD8 cells were CD45RO-negative, positively selected for CCR7, excluding terminally differentiated effector memory CD45RA+ cells. The study drew all its donors from Caucasian adults living in Nashville, Tennessee. Findings and caveats of the study: Naive CD4 clonotypes were shared across several donors at about 5%. In general, naive subsets displayed greater estimated richness than memory subsets did.

The sample consisted of naive CD8+ T cells sorted from blood. The origin of this receptor is a woman in her 30s in good health. The V call is TRBV10-2, the J call TRBJ2-3; D ambiguous. The CDR3 bases are TGCGCCAGCAGTGACTCCGGAGATACGCAGTATTTT. Translation gives CASSDSGDTQYF.